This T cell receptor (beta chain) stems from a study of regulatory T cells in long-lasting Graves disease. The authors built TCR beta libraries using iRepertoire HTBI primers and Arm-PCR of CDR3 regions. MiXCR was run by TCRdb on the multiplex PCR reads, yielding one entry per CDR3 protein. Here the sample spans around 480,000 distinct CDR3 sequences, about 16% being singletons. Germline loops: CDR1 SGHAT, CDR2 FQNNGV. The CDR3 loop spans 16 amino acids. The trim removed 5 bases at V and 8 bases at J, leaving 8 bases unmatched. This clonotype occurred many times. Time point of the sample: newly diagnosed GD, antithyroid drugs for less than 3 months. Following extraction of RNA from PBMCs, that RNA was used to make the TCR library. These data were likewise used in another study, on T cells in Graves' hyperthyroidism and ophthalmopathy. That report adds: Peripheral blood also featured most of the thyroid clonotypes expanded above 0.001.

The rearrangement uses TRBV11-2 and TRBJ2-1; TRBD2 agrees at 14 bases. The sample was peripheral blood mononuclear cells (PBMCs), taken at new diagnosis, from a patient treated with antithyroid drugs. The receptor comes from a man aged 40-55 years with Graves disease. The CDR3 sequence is CASSTGLAGVGYEQFF. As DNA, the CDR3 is TGTGCCAGCAGCACGGGACTAGCGGGAGTTGGGTATGAGCAGTTCTTC.